A selection of T cell receptor beta chains follows, all from one sample in a study of blood T cell repertoires in COVID-19. Here immunoSEQ multiplex PCR was the method, and the copy in TCRdb shows in-frame clones only, minus some. The sample yields 200,000 to 250,000 clones, roughly 85% seen once. The material sequenced was peripheral blood. These receptors were taken from a man in his forties with acute or convalescent COVID-19. Both conserved end residues are part of each CDR3. A D gene is named only where the DNA matches it firmly. The size field is filled for only some rows; it gives once, few, many or a size class.

J gene	clone size	D gene	V gene	CDR3 protein	CDR3 DNA
TRBJ1-4	few	.	TRBV3-1/TRBV3-2	CASSLRKGRGNEKLFF	TGTGCCAGCAGCCTTCGTAAGGGTAGAGGGAATGAAAAACTGTTTTTT
TRBJ2-7	.	.	TRBV12-3/TRBV12-4	CASTLGREQYF	TGTGCCAGCACCCTGGGGCGGGAGCAGTACTTC
TRBJ1-1	.	.	TRBV6-5	CASSVQGGTEAFF	TGTGCCAGCAGCGTTCAGGGAGGGACTGAAGCTTTCTTT
TRBJ1-1	.	.	TRBV5-1	CASSFLGANTEAFF	TGCGCCAGCAGCTTCCTGGGGGCGAACACTGAAGCTTTCTTT
TRBJ1-2	.	TRBD1	TRBV7-2	CASSVTTGATGGYTF	TGTGCCAGCAGCGTTACGACAGGGGCCACAGGAGGCTACACCTTC
TRBJ2-7	few	.	TRBV7-2	CASSLEGSAYEQYF	TGTGCCAGCAGCTTAGAAGGCAGCGCCTACGAGCAGTACTTC
TRBJ2-1	.	.	TRBV5-1	CASSVDPAGGNEQFF	TGCGCCAGCAGCGTAGACCCCGCCGGGGGCAATGAGCAGTTCTTC
TRBJ2-3	.	.	TRBV2	CASSEIRLYTDTQYF	TGTGCCAGCAGTGAGATCAGACTATACACAGATACGCAGTATTTT
TRBJ1-1	few	.	TRBV7-2	CASSPDAGYTEAFF	TGTGCCAGCAGCCCGGATGCAGGGTACACTGAAGCTTTCTTT
TRBJ2-3	.	.	TRBV19	CASSILVRDTQYF	TGTGCCAGTAGTATCTTAGTCAGGGATACGCAGTATTTT
TRBJ2-6	.	TRBD1	TRBV5-4	CASSSGTATSGANVLTF	TGTGCCAGCAGCTCCGGGACAGCGACCTCTGGGGCCAACGTCCTGACTTTC
TRBJ1-2	.	.	TRBV4-2	CASSQDEGYGYTF	TGTGCCAGCAGCCAAGATGAGGGATATGGCTACACCTTC
TRBJ1-3	.	TRBD1	TRBV30	CAWLGVGGQGPGNTIYF	TGTGCCTGGCTCGGAGTGGGAGGACAGGGGCCTGGAAACACCATATATTTT
TRBJ1-5	.	TRBD1	TRBV28	CASSLLQGLLVPQHF	TGTGCCAGCAGTTTGCTACAGGGGCTCTTGGTGCCCCAGCATTTT
TRBJ2-1	.	TRBD2	TRBV6-5	CASLGLAGKRMRQFF	TGTGCCAGCCTCGGACTAGCGGGTAAAAGAATGAGGCAGTTCTTC
TRBJ2-7	.	TRBD2	TRBV18	CASSPSSGGSYEQYF	TGTGCCAGCTCACCAAGCTCGGGAGGATCCTACGAGCAGTACTTC
TRBJ2-7	.	.	TRBV15	CATSRGAEYYEQYF	TGTGCCACCAGCAGAGGGGCAGAGTACTACGAGCAGTACTTC
TRBJ1-1	.	.	TRBV25-1	CASQAAFLTEAFF	TGTGCCAGCCAGGCAGCCTTCCTTACTGAAGCTTTCTTT
TRBJ2-3	.	.	TRBV5-6	CASSLGPRRATDTQYF	TGTGCCAGCAGCCTCGGTCCCCGGAGAGCCACAGATACGCAGTATTTT
TRBJ1-4	.	TRBD1	TRBV5-1	CASCAGTGDGEKLFF	TGCGCCAGCTGCGCCGGGACAGGGGATGGTGAAAAACTGTTTTTT
TRBJ1-2	.	TRBD1	TRBV11-2	CASNVLTGNYGYTF	TGTGCCAGCAACGTATTGACAGGGAACTATGGCTACACCTTC
TRBJ2-1	.	TRBD2	TRBV7-8	CASSGGTSGGGEQFF	TGTGCCAGCAGCGGTGGGACTAGCGGGGGGGGCGAGCAGTTCTTC
TRBJ1-5	once	.	TRBV6-5	CASSSIQGFGNQPQHF	TGTGCCAGCAGTTCCATCCAGGGTTTCGGCAATCAGCCCCAGCATTTT
TRBJ2-1	.	TRBD2	TRBV27	CASSSLSRSGAMNEQFF	TGTGCCAGCAGTTCCCTCTCCCGTAGCGGGGCAATGAATGAGCAGTTCTTC